This T cell receptor (beta chain) was retrieved from a study of blood T cell repertoires in COVID-19. Overall study context: The study drew acute and convalescent COVID-19 samples from the United States, Italy and Spain.

As processed by the authors: Nucleated cell counts were estimated from reference gene primer amplification. Using immunoSEQ multiplex PCR, the repertoire was profiled, and TCRdb retains in-frame clones only, with some absent. V, J and clone size reflect that table, while D and trimming were determined from the DNA. The sample yields about 94,000 clones, about nine tenths seen once. The CDR3 is 15 residues long. V lost 0 bases and J 0 bases, leaving 7 bases between the germline ends. Germline V gene sequence: CDR1 SGDLS, CDR2 YYNGEE. V usage is TRBV9 and J usage is TRBJ1-5, with unresolved D. Sequences were obtained from peripheral blood. The sequence derives from a woman of 80 years or more with acute or convalescent COVID-19. DNA of the CDR3: TGTGCCAGCAGCGTAGATTCCAGTAGCAATCAGCCCCAGCATTTT. It yields the protein CASSVDSSSNQPQHF. Combining the CDR3 with reference TRBV9 and TRBJ1-5 gives the whole variable domain DSGVTQTPKHLITATGQRVTLRCSPRSGDLSVYWYQQSLDQGLQFLIQYYNGEERAKGNILERFSAQQFPDLHSELNLSSLELGDSALYFCASSVDSSSNQPQHFGDGTRLSIL.